The next 8 T cell receptor beta chains were all read from a single sample in a study of cytomegalovirus exposure and HLA in healthy donors. 13 Jbeta primers and 60 Vbeta primers were used for the PCR. Using immunoSEQ multiplex PCR, the repertoire was profiled, and TCRdb retains in-frame clones only, with some absent. The table lists some 100,000 clones, approximately 71% of them singletons, with around 5.4% in the top ten. Sequencing was done on a sample of PBMCs. The receptors stem from a woman between 65 and 79 years old in good health and CMV-seropositive.

The chain is built from TRBV12-5 and TRBJ2-7; D may be TRBD2 (7 bases). Trimming took 1 base from V and 0 from J, leaving 16 bases between them. Germline V gene data show CDR1 as LGHNT and CDR2 as FRNRAP. The CDR3 runs 17 residues. The CDR3 nucleotides read TGTGCTAGTGGTTTGGCACTGCCCGGGGGGCTCTCCTACGAGCAGTACTTC. Translating it yields CASGLALPGGLSYEQYF.

The chain is built from TRBV6-1 and TRBJ1-5, with D maybe TRBD1 (5 bases). The CDR3 contains 15 residues. Germline V gene sequence: CDR1 MNHNS, CDR2 SASEGT. Deletions cut 6 bases from V and 0 bases from J, with 12 bases between. The CDR3 sequence: CASRGTGHSNQPQHF. DNA of the CDR3: TGTGCCAGCAGGGGTACAGGCCATAGCAATCAGCCCCAGCATTTT.

In this sample, this clone turned up a few times. The chain carries TRBV30 and TRBJ1-5; D might be TRBD1 (6 bases). The V end lost 4 bases, the J end lost 0 bases, and 16 bases lay between the germline ends. CDR3 length: 16 amino acids. Germline CDR1 is GTSNPN and CDR2 is SVGIG (reference sequence). CDR3 DNA sequence: TGTGCCTGGACCGAGGGGGGGCCTTATAGCAATCAGCCCCAGCATTTT. It translates to CAWTEGGPYSNQPQHF. The full variable domain, in which reference TRBV30 and TRBJ1-5 provide the parts outside the CDR3, is SQTIHQWPATLVQPVGSPLSLECTVEGTSNPNLYWYRQAAGRGLQLLFYSVGIGQISSEVPQNLSASRPQDRQFILSSKKLLLSDSGFYLCAWTEGGPYSNQPQHFGDGTRLSIL.

The rearrangement uses TRBV6-6 and TRBJ1-3; D remains unclear. This CDR3 has 13 amino acids. Germline V gene lookup returns CDR1 MNHNY and CDR2 SVGAGI (reference sequence). V was pared by 10 bases and J by 5 bases, with 15 bases between. The CDR3 DNA reads as TGTGCCACTTGGGGAGGAGGACGAAACACCATATATTTT. Encoded protein: CATWGGGRNTIYF.

V usage is TRBV5-1 and J usage is TRBJ1-1, with 7 bases identical to TRBD1. This CDR3 is built from 17 residues. Per germline, CDR1 SGHRS and CDR2 YFSETQ. The V gene end was trimmed by 3 bases and the J gene end by 0 bases; junction bases not matched to a gene: 11. The CDR3 DNA sequence: TGCGCCAGCAGCTCCACAGGGGCCGCCAAGGTGAACACTGAAGCTTTCTTT. Its translation: CASSSTGAAKVNTEAFF.

The chain recombines TRBV5-1 with TRBJ2-1; possibly TRBD1 for D (5 bases). CDR3 size: 14 residues. The V gene's germline CDR1 is SGHRS and CDR2 YFSETQ. Trimming cost V 1 base and J 8 bases, with 13 bases left between them. CDR3 in DNA: TGCGCCAGCAGCTTGAGGCAGGGTAATGATGAGCAGTTCTTC. As protein: CASSLRQGNDEQFF.

The chain couples TRBV7-2 to TRBJ1-5; possibly TRBD1 for D (5 bases). The germline V and J ends were trimmed by 1 base and 3 bases, with 10 bases remaining between them. The CDR3 length is 15 residues. Germline CDR1 reads SGHTA; CDR2 reads FQGNSA. The DNA for the CDR3 is TGTGCCAGCAGCTTAGGAGACAGCTTCAATCAGCCCCAGCATTTT. This codes for CASSLGDSFNQPQHF.

V gene TRBV5-1 combines with J gene TRBJ1-5; 11 nucleotides agree with TRBD1. V was clipped by 5 bases and J by 11 bases; unmatched bases: 12. The germline gives CDR1 SGHRS, CDR2 YFSETQ. The CDR3 is 15 amino acids. The CDR3 sequence: CASSRTGGFLESQHF. As DNA, the CDR3 is TGCGCCAGCAGTAGGACAGGGGGCTTCTTGGAGTCCCAGCATTTT.